A single sample gave rise to the 2 T cell receptor beta chains below, sequenced in a study of radiotherapy plus CTLA-4 blockade in lung cancer. Sequenced by immunoSEQ multiplex PCR; TCRdb stores in-frame clones only, minus some. Of under 50,000 clones in the sample, roughly 85% are singletons; the top ten hold around a fifth. The sequences come from peripheral blood, collected from a patient treated with radiotherapy plus ipilimumab. These receptors were obtained from a human donor with non-small cell lung cancer whose response to radiotherapy plus ipilimumab could not be evaluated.

V usage is TRBV25-1 and J usage is TRBJ2-2; no clear D. Per germline, CDR1 MGHDK and CDR2 SYGVNS. The CDR3 extends over 13 amino acids. With 3 bases removed from V and 6 bases from J, the gap between germline ends came to 8 bases. Written as DNA, the CDR3 is TGTGCCAGCAGTGACCCAATCCCCGGGGAGCTGTTTTTT. Its translation: CASSDPIPGELFF.

In this sample, this clone turned up a few times. V is TRBV4-2 and J is TRBJ1-1, with D maybe TRBD1 (5 bases). Germline lookup yields CDR1 LGHNA and CDR2 YNFKEQ. V gave up 2 bases and J gave up 1 base, with 8 bases separating them. The CDR3 totals 14 residues. The CDR3 is CASSQTDTNTEAFF. The CDR3 DNA reads TGTGCCAGCAGCCAAACGGACACGAACACTGAAGCTTTCTTT.